The 29 T cell receptor beta chains reported below all come from one sample, sequenced in a study of beta chain features in type 1 diabetes. Sequenced material consisted of expressed TCRB transcripts (all of the isolated RNA was reverse transcribed). Clones were sequenced by immunoSEQ multiplex PCR, and TCRdb holds only the in-frame ones, with some missing. The sample has a few hundred thousand clones, 25% to 30% seen once. The sequencing input was central memory CD4+ T cells from blood. All receptors derive from a man aged 30-40 years in good health.

This clone was found a few times. Within the sample, other DNA sequences also encode this same CDR3. V is TRBV14 and J is TRBJ2-7; D gene unclear. Germline assignment: CDR1 SGHDN and CDR2 FVKESK. The CDR3 is 14 amino acids. The V gene lost 3 bases and the J gene lost 0 bases, with 9 bases spanning the gap. CDR3 protein: CASSQDLASYEQYF. The CDR3 region has the DNA TGTGCCAGCAGCCAGGACCTCGCCTCCTACGAGCAGTACTTC.

This clone was seen only a few times. The chain links TRBV29-1 to TRBJ2-6; D gene unclear. The CDR3 runs 14 residues. Trimming took off 1 base at V and 3 bases at J, with 7 bases between the two ends. The germline gives CDR1 SQVTM, CDR2 ANQGSEA. The CDR3 sequence is CSVEAGSGANVLTF. The DNA of the CDR3 is TGCAGCGTTGAAGCTGGCAGTGGGGCCAACGTCCTGACTTTC.

The chain has TRBV4-3 and TRBJ2-5, with 7 bases lining up with TRBD2. The CDR3 contains 15 residues. Germline CDR1 LGHNA, CDR2 YSLEER. V was clipped by 4 bases and J by 0 bases; unmatched bases: 5. The CDR3 is CASSRSSGNQETQYF. The DNA of the CDR3 is TGCGCCAGCAGCCGGTCAAGCGGGAACCAAGAGACCCAGTACTTC.

In this sample, this clone turned up a few times. This rearrangement joins TRBV9 to TRBJ2-2; 7 positions agree with TRBD2. The CDR3 is 16 residues long. Trimming removed 1 base from V and 3 bases from J; junction bases left unmatched: 6. Germline CDR1 SGDLS, CDR2 YYNGEE. CDR3 DNA: TGTGCCAGCAGCGTATACCCTAGCGGCTACACCGGGGAGCTGTTTTTT. It specifies CASSVYPSGYTGELFF. The full variable domain, rest sourced from reference TRBV9 and TRBJ2-2, is DSGVTQTPKHLITATGQRVTLRCSPRSGDLSVYWYQQSLDQGLQFLIQYYNGEERAKGNILERFSAQQFPDLHSELNLSSLELGDSALYFCASSVYPSGYTGELFFGEGSRLTVL.

This clone was seen a handful of times. A single base is all that separates this from a far larger clone, so a read error is likely. This chain connects TRBV29-1 to TRBJ2-3; no clear D. The CDR3 extends over 15 amino acids. CDR1 and CDR2 from the germline V gene are SQVTM and ANQGSEA. The V and J ends lost 3 bases and 3 bases respectively, with 16 bases between them. The CDR3 bases are TGCAGCGTTGACCTTAGGGCTGGGGTGACAGATACGCAGTATTTT. This encodes CSVDLRAGVTDTQYF.

This clone showed up just a few times. The V call is TRBV11-3, the J call TRBJ2-7; 12 positions agree with TRBD1. Germline-derived CDR1 and CDR2 are SGHNT and YENEEA. Losses at the gene ends were 2 bases for V and 5 bases for J; bases not matched to a gene: 7. The CDR3 sequence is 16 residues long. This CDR3 is CASSLRSGQGANEQYF. For the CDR3, the DNA is TGTGCCAGCAGCTTACGGTCGGGACAGGGGGCAAACGAGCAGTACTTC.

The chain is built from TRBV5-1 and TRBJ2-7, with D perhaps given as TRBD1 or TRBD2 (6 bases each). The V gene lost 0 bases and the J gene lost 4 bases, with 11 bases spanning the gap. The germline CDR1 and CDR2 sequences are SGHRS and YFSETQ. The CDR3 runs 14 residues. In DNA form, the CDR3 reads TGCGCCAGCAGCTTGGCCGGGGGCTCGTACGAGCAGTACTTC. It encodes CASSLAGGSYEQYF.

This clone came up a few times. V is TRBV2 and J is TRBJ2-3; TRBD1 agrees at 7 bases. The length of the CDR3 is 16 residues. After removal of 0 bases from V and 3 bases from J, the junction contained 6 bases not matched to a gene. Germline values: CDR1 SNHLY, CDR2 FYNNEI. CDR3 bases: TGTGCCAGCAGTGAAGCAGGGGGCTGGTCTACAGATACGCAGTATTTT. Translating it yields CASSEAGGWSTDTQYF.

The gene calls are TRBV6-6 and TRBJ1-5; 7 positions match TRBD1. CDR3 length: 12 amino acids. Germline lookup yields CDR1 MNHNY and CDR2 SVGAGI (reference sequence). After removal of 2 bases from V and 11 bases from J, the junction contained 3 bases not matched to a gene. CDR3 protein: CASSYDRVTQHF. The CDR3 nucleotides are TGTGCCAGCAGTTACGACAGGGTGACCCAGCATTTT.

The V and J genes are TRBV27 and TRBJ1-6; no reliable D call. The CDR3 length is 12 residues. Germline loops: CDR1 MNHEY, CDR2 SMNVEV (reference sequence). V lost 3 bases to trimming and J lost 10 bases, with 7 bases between them. As DNA, the CDR3 is TGTGCCAGCAGTTTGGGGAGCTCACCCCTCCACTTT. Amino acid sequence: CASSLGSSPLHF.

The chain joins TRBV5-1 to TRBJ2-2; TRBD2 matches at 10 bases. The germline V gene encodes CDR1 SGHRS and CDR2 YFSETQ. V shed 3 bases and J 7 bases; nucleotides not matched to a gene: 3. The CDR3 sequence is 14 residues long. CDR3 protein: CASSWTSGGGELFF. CDR3 sequence (DNA): TGCGCCAGCAGCTGGACTAGCGGTGGCGGGGAGCTGTTTTTT.

CDR3 protein: CAISEFQNEAFF. CDR3 nucleotides: TGTGCCATCAGTGAGTTTCAGAATGAAGCTTTCTTT. The chain couples TRBV10-3 to TRBJ1-1, with unresolved D. This CDR3 has 12 residues. V was shortened by 1 base and J by 7 bases, with 7 bases between the two germline ends. Germline V CDR1 and CDR2: ENHRY, SYGVKD.

To note about this clone: The same CDR3 arises from other DNA sequences in this sample as well. This chain uses TRBV29-1 with TRBJ2-2; 9 nucleotides align to TRBD1. Germline V gene lookup returns CDR1 SQVTM and CDR2 ANQGSEA. CDR3 length: 13 amino acids. V shed 6 bases and J 4 bases; nucleotides not matched to a gene: 3. This chain's CDR3 is CSVRQGGTGELFF. The CDR3 DNA follows: TGCAGCGTCCGACAGGGGGGCACCGGGGAGCTGTTTTTT.

The table lists this clone with a few counts. The V gene is TRBV2, the J gene TRBJ1-2; no definite D call. The V end lost 4 bases, the J end lost 8 bases, and 11 bases lay between the germline ends. The CDR3 length is 12 residues. Germline V gene data show CDR1 as SNHLY and CDR2 as FYNNEI. The CDR3 region is CASSVYSYGYTF. In DNA, the CDR3 is TGTGCCAGCAGTGTATACAGTTACGGCTACACCTTC.

The DNA for the CDR3 is TGTGCCAGCAGCTCCTTCAAAGGGACAGGGTTGGAGAATGAGCAGTTCTTC. Translating it yields CASSSFKGTGLENEQFF. The rearrangement joins TRBV7-6 to TRBJ2-1, with 9 positions matching TRBD1. Germline V lookup: CDR1 SGHVS, CDR2 FNYEAQ. V was clipped by 4 bases and J by 7 bases; unmatched bases: 14. This CDR3 contains 17 residues. The complete variable domain, with remaining parts taken from reference TRBV7-6 and TRBJ2-1, reads GAGVSQSPRYKVTKRGQDVALRCDPISGHVSLYWYRQALGQGPEFLTYFNYEAQQDKSGLPNDRFSAERPEGSISTLTIQRTEQRDSAMYRCASSSFKGTGLENEQFFGPGTRLTVL.

Points on this clone: Other DNA sequences from this sample encode an identical CDR3 as well. The chain recombines TRBV27 with TRBJ2-1; perhaps TRBD1 as D (6 bases). Between the trimmed V and J ends, which lost 5 bases and 9 bases, there was a span of 11 bases. The CDR3 extends over 12 amino acids. Germline V gives CDR1 MNHEY, CDR2 SMNVEV (reference sequence). The CDR3 sequence: CASSLQGGEQFF. In nucleotides, the CDR3 is TGTGCCAGCAGTCTACAGGGTGGTGAGCAGTTCTTC.

The chain is built from TRBV30 and TRBJ2-7, with a weak D call TRBD1 (5 bases). Germline lookup yields CDR1 GTSNPN and CDR2 SVGIG (reference sequence). This CDR3 region has 14 residues. V was clipped by 3 bases and J by 2 bases, with 14 bases between them. The CDR3 nucleotides read TGTGCCTGGAGCGCAGGGCCCAACCCCTACGAGCAGTACTTC. Encoded protein: CAWSAGPNPYEQYF.

This clone has just a few counts. This chain links TRBV5-6 with TRBJ2-1, with a weak D call TRBD1 (6 bases). The V end lost 4 bases, the J end lost 7 bases, and 24 bases lay between the germline ends. This CDR3 comprises 17 residues. From germline, CDR1 is SGHDT and CDR2 YYEEEE. The DNA for the CDR3 is TGTGCCAGCAGCCTAGTTACAGGGCTCAGAAGCAAAAATGAGCAGTTCTTC. Residues: CASSLVTGLRSKNEQFF. The full variable domain, completed using reference TRBV5-6 and TRBJ2-1, is DAGVTQSPTHLIKTRGQQVTLRCSPKSGHDTVSWYQQALGQGPQFIFQYYEEEERQRGNFPDRFSGHQFPNYSSELNVNALLLGDSALYLCASSLVTGLRSKNEQFFGPGTRLTVL.

There are a few counts of this clone. The V and J genes are TRBV5-5 and TRBJ2-1, with a possible D match to TRBD1 (5 bases). CDR3 length: 13 amino acids. Germline loops: CDR1 SGHKS, CDR2 YYEKEE (reference sequence). V was pared by 4 bases and J by 4 bases, with 9 bases between. CDR3 nucleotides: TGTGCCAGCAGCCATCACAGGTACAATGAGCAGTTCTTC. Protein sequence: CASSHHRYNEQFF.

The chain carries TRBV5-6 and TRBJ1-6; possible D gene TRBD1, 5 bases. With 0 bases removed from V and 10 bases from J, the gap between germline ends came to 14 bases. Germline V gene sequence: CDR1 SGHDT, CDR2 YYEEEE. This CDR3 has 15 amino acids. CDR3 amino acids: CASSLERGSKSPLHF. The CDR3 DNA reads TGTGCCAGCAGCTTGGAGAGGGGTAGCAAGTCACCCCTCCACTTT.

This clone has more than one count but fewer than ten. CDR3 in DNA: TGCAGTGCTGAAGATAGGAACGAGCAGTACTTC. This translates into CSAEDRNEQYF. The genes are TRBV20-1 and TRBJ2-7; D remains ambiguous. From germline, CDR1 is DFQATT and CDR2 SNEGSKA (reference sequence). Deletions cut 5 bases from V and 5 bases from J, with 10 bases between. The CDR3 consists of 11 residues.

The chain has TRBV29-1 and TRBJ1-1; D may be TRBD1 (5 bases). This CDR3 region has 14 residues. The germline V gene encodes CDR1 SQVTM and CDR2 ANQGSEA. V lost 6 bases and J lost 0, with 14 bases in between. The CDR3 DNA is TGCAGCGTGCAAAGACAGTATCTGAACACTGAAGCTTTCTTT. This translates into CSVQRQYLNTEAFF.

The chain couples TRBV6-5 to TRBJ1-6; TRBD1 agrees at 7 bases. The V gene's germline CDR1 is MNHEY and CDR2 SVGAGI. The CDR3 covers 14 residues. V lost 5 bases and J lost 10; bases outside the gene matches: 8. CDR3 coding DNA: TGTGCCAGCAGTACCCCGGACAGGTACTCACCCCTCCACTTT. It encodes CASSTPDRYSPLHF.

The chain is built from TRBV6-6 and TRBJ2-7; D is unresolved. Trimming removed 0 bases at V and 0 bases at J, with 6 bases between. This CDR3 is 14 amino acids long. Germline V lookup: CDR1 MNHNY, CDR2 SVGAGI (reference sequence). CDR3 residues: CASSYSPDSYEQYF. Here the CDR3 DNA reads TGTGCCAGCAGTTACTCACCGGACTCCTACGAGCAGTACTTC.

The V call is TRBV7-9, the J call TRBJ2-3; 8 nucleotides agree with TRBD1. The CDR3 contains 15 residues. Germline V lookup: CDR1 SEHNR, CDR2 FQNEAQ (reference sequence). V lost 4 bases, J lost 0 bases, and 3 bases stayed unmatched. The CDR3 is CASSSDRGSTDTQYF. In DNA form, the CDR3 reads TGTGCCAGCAGCTCCGACAGGGGCAGCACAGATACGCAGTATTTT.

V usage is TRBV2 and J usage is TRBJ2-3; TRBD1 agrees at 10 bases. CDR3 length: 15 residues. CDR1 is SNHLY and CDR2 is FYNNEI in the germline V gene. The V and J ends lost 9 bases and 6 bases, in that order; junction bases with no gene match: 12. DNA for the CDR3: TGTGCCAGTAACCGTCCGGGACAGGGGTGGGATACGCAGTATTTT. Protein: CASNRPGQGWDTQYF.

V and J are TRBV9 and TRBJ1-2; TRBD1 aligns across 8 bases. Unmatched junction bases numbered 4, after V lost 0 bases and J lost 0 bases. CDR3 length equals 16 residues. In germline, CDR1 is SGDLS, CDR2 YYNGEE. CDR3 residues: CASSVGQGIANYGYTF. As DNA, the CDR3 is TGTGCCAGCAGCGTAGGACAGGGGATAGCTAACTATGGCTACACCTTC.

The chain has TRBV6-5 and TRBJ1-2, with D uncertain. The CDR3 extends over 11 amino acids. Looked up from germline, CDR1 is MNHEY and CDR2 is SVGAGI. Trimming removed 7 bases at V and 2 bases at J, with 5 bases between. The CDR3 spells CASMGNYGYTF. The CDR3 DNA follows: TGTGCCAGCATGGGCAACTATGGCTACACCTTC.

The chain employs TRBV2 and TRBJ2-7; 7 nucleotides line up with TRBD1. The germline V gene encodes CDR1 SNHLY and CDR2 FYNNEI. The CDR3 length is 11 residues. V was clipped by 6 bases and J by 6 bases; unmatched bases: 2. CDR3: CASRTGVEQYF. Here the CDR3 DNA reads TGTGCCAGCAGAACAGGGGTCGAGCAGTACTTC.